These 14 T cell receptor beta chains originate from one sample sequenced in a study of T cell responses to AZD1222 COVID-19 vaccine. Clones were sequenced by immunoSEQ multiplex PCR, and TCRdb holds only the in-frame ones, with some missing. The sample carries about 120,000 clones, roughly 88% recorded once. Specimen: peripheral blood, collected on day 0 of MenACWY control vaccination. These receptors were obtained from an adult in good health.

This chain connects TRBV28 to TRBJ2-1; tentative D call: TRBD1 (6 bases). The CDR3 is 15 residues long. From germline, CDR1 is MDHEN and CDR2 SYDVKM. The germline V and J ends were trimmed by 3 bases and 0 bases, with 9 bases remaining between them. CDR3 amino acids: CASSLRGSSYNEQFF. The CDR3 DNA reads TGTGCCAGCAGTTTGAGGGGGAGCTCCTACAATGAGCAGTTCTTC.

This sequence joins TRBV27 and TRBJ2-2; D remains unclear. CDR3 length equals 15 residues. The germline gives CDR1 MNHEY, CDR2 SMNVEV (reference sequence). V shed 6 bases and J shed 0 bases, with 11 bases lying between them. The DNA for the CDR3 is TGTGCCAGCAGAGTAGGCAGGACGAACACCGGGGAGCTGTTTTTT. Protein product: CASRVGRTNTGELFF.

As DNA, the CDR3 is TGTGCCAGCAGCCCGCAGGGGATCAATGAAAAACTGTTTTTT. The encoded protein is CASSPQGINEKLFF. The J gene is TRBJ1-4, the V gene TRBV3-1 (or the pseudogene TRBV3-2); tentative D call: TRBD1 (6 bases). The ends were cut back, 4 bases at V and 5 bases at J, with 11 bases in the middle. Germline CDR1 and CDR2: LGHDT and YNNKEL (reference sequence). CDR3 length equals 14 residues.

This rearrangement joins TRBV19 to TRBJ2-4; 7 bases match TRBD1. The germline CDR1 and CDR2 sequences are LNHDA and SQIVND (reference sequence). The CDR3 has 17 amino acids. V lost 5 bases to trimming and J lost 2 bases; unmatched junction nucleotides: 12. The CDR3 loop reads CASSEQGYGASKNIQYF. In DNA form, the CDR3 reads TGTGCCAGTAGTGAACAGGGGTACGGTGCGTCCAAAAACATTCAGTACTTC.

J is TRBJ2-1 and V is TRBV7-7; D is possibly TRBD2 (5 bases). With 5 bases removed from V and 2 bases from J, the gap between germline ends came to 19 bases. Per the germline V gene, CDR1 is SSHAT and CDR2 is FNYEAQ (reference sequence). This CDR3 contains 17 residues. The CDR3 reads CASSTPRGPLTYNEQFF. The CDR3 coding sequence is TGTGCCAGCAGCACCCCCCGGGGTCCCCTCACCTACAATGAGCAGTTCTTC.

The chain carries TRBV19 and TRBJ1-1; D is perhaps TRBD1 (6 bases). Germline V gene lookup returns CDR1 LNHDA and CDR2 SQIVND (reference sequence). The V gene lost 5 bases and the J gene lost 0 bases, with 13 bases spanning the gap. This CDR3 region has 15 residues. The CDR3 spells CASSPRTVMNTEAFF. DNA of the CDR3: TGTGCCAGTAGTCCCCGGACAGTAATGAACACTGAAGCTTTCTTT.

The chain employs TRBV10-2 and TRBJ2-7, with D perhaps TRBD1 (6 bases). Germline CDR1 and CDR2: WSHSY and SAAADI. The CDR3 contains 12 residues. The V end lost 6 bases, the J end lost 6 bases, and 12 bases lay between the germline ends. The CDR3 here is CASSLQGPEQYF. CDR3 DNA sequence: TGCGCCAGCAGCTTACAGGGACCCGAGCAGTACTTC.

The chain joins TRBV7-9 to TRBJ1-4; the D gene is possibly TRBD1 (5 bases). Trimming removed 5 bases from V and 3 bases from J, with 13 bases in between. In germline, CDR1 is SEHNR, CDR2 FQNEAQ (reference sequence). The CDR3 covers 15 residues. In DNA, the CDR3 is TGTGCCAGCAGCCCAGCCCAGGGCGCTAATGAAAAACTGTTTTTT. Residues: CASSPAQGANEKLFF.

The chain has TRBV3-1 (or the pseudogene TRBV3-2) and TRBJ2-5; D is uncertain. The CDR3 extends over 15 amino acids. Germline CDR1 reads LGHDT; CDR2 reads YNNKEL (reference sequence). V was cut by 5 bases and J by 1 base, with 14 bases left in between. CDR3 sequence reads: CASSSQRGVQETQYF. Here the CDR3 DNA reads TGTGCCAGCAGCTCTCAGAGAGGAGTCCAAGAGACCCAGTACTTC.

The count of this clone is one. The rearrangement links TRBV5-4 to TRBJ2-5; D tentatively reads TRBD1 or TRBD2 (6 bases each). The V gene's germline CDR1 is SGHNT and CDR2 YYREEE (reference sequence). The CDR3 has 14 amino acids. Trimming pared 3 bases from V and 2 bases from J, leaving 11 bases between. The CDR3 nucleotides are TGTGCCAGCAGCTCGGCGGGACAACAAGAGACCCAGTACTTC. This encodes CASSSAGQQETQYF.

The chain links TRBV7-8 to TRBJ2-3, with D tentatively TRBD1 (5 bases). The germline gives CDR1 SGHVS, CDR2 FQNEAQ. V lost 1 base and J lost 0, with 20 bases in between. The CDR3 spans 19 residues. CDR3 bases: TGTGCCAGCAGCTTAGACCCCAGCCACAGGACCCCTAGCACAGATACGCAGTATTTT. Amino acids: CASSLDPSHRTPSTDTQYF. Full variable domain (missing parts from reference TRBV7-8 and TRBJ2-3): GAGVSQSPRYKVAKRGQDVALRCDPISGHVSLFWYQQALGQGPEFLTYFQNEAQLDKSGLPSDRFFAERPEGSVSTLKIQRTQQEDSAVYLCASSLDPSHRTPSTDTQYFGPGTRLTVL.

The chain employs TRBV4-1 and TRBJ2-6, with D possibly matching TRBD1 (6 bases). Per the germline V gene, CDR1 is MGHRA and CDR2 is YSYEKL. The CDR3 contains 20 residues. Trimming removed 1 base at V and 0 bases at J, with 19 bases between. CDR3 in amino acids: CASSQAQPGHHFSGANVLTF. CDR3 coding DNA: TGCGCCAGCAGCCAAGCTCAACCGGGACACCACTTCTCTGGGGCCAACGTCCTGACTTTC.

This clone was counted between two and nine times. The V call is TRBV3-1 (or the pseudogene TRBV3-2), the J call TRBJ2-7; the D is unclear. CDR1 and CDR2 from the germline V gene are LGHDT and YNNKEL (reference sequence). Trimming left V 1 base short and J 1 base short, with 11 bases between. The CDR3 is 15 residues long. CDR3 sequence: CASSQGALGSYEQYF. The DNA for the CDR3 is TGTGCCAGCAGCCAAGGGGCCCTGGGGTCCTACGAGCAGTACTTC.

This chain's CDR3 is CASSLEGQGDLSSGNTIYF. The DNA of the CDR3 is TGCGCCAGCAGCTTGGAGGGACAGGGAGATTTAAGCTCTGGAAACACCATATATTTT. The chain joins TRBV5-1 to TRBJ1-3; TRBD1 aligns across 9 bases. The CDR3 consists of 19 residues. Germline-derived CDR1 and CDR2 are SGHRS and YFSETQ. With V trimmed by 0 bases and J by 0 bases, 10 bases remained unmatched.